These 10 T cell receptor beta chains share one sample of origin, sequenced in a study of blood T cells in healthy people across ages. It was with a sample-barcoded 5' primer and a J-beta primer mix that a second PCR of roughly 7 to 12 cycles was run. TCRdb recomputed calls from the 5' RACE reads with MiXCR, one row per CDR3 protein. The table shows 550,000 to 800,000 distinct CDR3 sequences, with about 30% occurring only once. The sequenced material came from blood. Receptors originate from an elderly woman in good health.

V is TRBV12-3 or TRBV12-4 and J is TRBJ2-3; tentative D call: TRBD2 (5 bases). The V gene lost 4 bases and the J gene lost 3 bases, with 14 bases spanning the gap. The CDR3 loop spans 15 amino acids. CDR3 nucleotide sequence: TGTGCCAGCAGTTGGCGGGCATTTAGAACAGATACGCAGTATTTT. It is translated as CASSWRAFRTDTQYF.

This clonotype was observed a handful of times. This chain connects TRBV18 to TRBJ2-7, with 11 nucleotides matching TRBD1. The CDR3 runs 15 residues. The germline CDR1 and CDR2 sequences are KGHSH and LQKENI. The J segment lost 4 bases and the V segment lost 2 bases, leaving 4 bases of the junction unmatched. CDR3 in amino acids: CASSPGQGARYEQYF. CDR3 coding DNA: TGTGCCAGCTCACCAGGACAGGGGGCTAGGTACGAGCAGTACTTC.

V and J are TRBV5-1 and TRBJ1-2; 10 bases match TRBD1. The CDR3 contains 16 residues. The germline gives CDR1 SGHRS, CDR2 YFSETQ. The J segment lost 6 bases and the V segment lost 4 bases, leaving 12 bases of the junction unmatched. The chain's CDR3 is CASSPPGTGVLNGYTF. The CDR3 coding sequence is TGCGCCAGCAGCCCCCCCGGGACAGGGGTTTTGAATGGCTACACCTTC. Complete variable domain (other parts from reference TRBV5-1 and TRBJ1-2): KAGVTQTPRYLIKTRGQQVTLSCSPISGHRSVSWYQQTPGQGLQFLFEYFSETQRNKGNFPGRFSGRQFSNSRSEMNVSTLELGDSALYLCASSPPGTGVLNGYTFGSGTRLTVV.

This clonotype occurred many times. This chain uses TRBV7-2 with TRBJ2-7; D might be TRBD2 (6 bases). CDR3 length: 13 amino acids. Germline CDR1 reads SGHTA; CDR2 reads FQGNSA. V was clipped by 5 bases and J by 2 bases, with 10 bases between them. The CDR3 loop is CASSPGGTYEQYF. The CDR3 bases are TGTGCCAGCAGCCCCGGGGGTACCTACGAGCAGTACTTC.

In its sample, this clonotype was seen many times. The chain has TRBV7-6 and TRBJ2-7, with 8 nucleotides matching TRBD1. Germline V lookup: CDR1 SGHVS, CDR2 FNYEAQ. This CDR3 has 17 amino acids. After removal of 3 bases from V and 1 base from J, the junction contained 11 bases not matched to a gene. The CDR3 loop reads CASSFLPPGTGSYEQYF. The CDR3 DNA is TGTGCCAGCAGCTTCCTCCCTCCCGGGACAGGTTCCTACGAGCAGTACTTC. Together with reference TRBV7-6 and TRBJ2-7, the CDR3 gives the full variable domain: GAGVSQSPRYKVTKRGQDVALRCDPISGHVSLYWYRQALGQGPEFLTYFNYEAQQDKSGLPNDRFSAERPEGSISTLTIQRTEQRDSAMYRCASSFLPPGTGSYEQYFGPGTRLTVT.

A note on this clonotype: A read error is possible here, since a much larger clone lies one base away. The gene calls are TRBV25-1 and TRBJ2-1, with D maybe TRBD2 (7 bases). CDR3 length equals 15 residues. V lost 2 bases to trimming and J lost 10 bases, with 18 bases between them. Looked up from germline, CDR1 is MGHDK and CDR2 is SYGVNS. CDR3 in DNA: TGTGCCAGCAGTGAACCGGGGGGCAGAACCTACGAGCAGTTCTTC. Translated, it gives CASSEPGGRTYEQFF.

Notes on this clonotype: A single base separates this from a much larger clone, so it may be a read error. The rearrangement uses TRBV15 and TRBJ1-5; perhaps TRBD1 as D (5 bases). CDR3 length: 13 amino acids. Trimming removed 5 bases at V and 4 bases at J, with 9 bases between. Germline V gene lookup returns CDR1 LNHNV and CDR2 YYDKDF (reference sequence). The CDR3 sequence: CATSGRGNQPQHF. DNA for the CDR3: TGTGCCACCAGCGGACGGGGGAATCAGCCCCAGCATTTT.

This clonotype has at least ten counts. A clone one base away is much larger, so this may be a read error. V is TRBV20-1 and J is TRBJ2-7; D is perhaps TRBD2 (7 bases). The CDR3 spans 15 residues. V was pared by 3 bases and J by 1 base, with 16 bases between. Germline CDR1 DFQATT, CDR2 SNEGSKA (reference sequence). The CDR3 protein is CSASPGGGGSYEQYF. The CDR3 DNA sequence: TGCAGTGCTAGCCCCGGGGGCGGGGGATCCTACGAGCAGTACTTC.

This clonotype occurred a few times. The CDR3 sequence is CASSQMSRASGANEQFF. In DNA, the CDR3 is TGTGCCAGCAGCCAAATGAGTCGGGCTAGCGGGGCAAATGAGCAGTTCTTC. The chain is built from TRBV14 and TRBJ2-1; TRBD2 matches at 9 bases. V was pared by 2 bases and J by 7 bases, with 12 bases of the junction left unmatched. Germline V gene sequence: CDR1 SGHDN, CDR2 FVKESK. The CDR3 covers 17 residues.

This clonotype came up a few times. With a much larger clone just one base away, this may be a read error. The rearrangement joins TRBV4-2 to TRBJ2-7, with TRBD2 matching 11 bases. In germline, CDR1 is LGHNA, CDR2 YNFKEQ. Trimming cost V 2 bases and J 7 bases; bases outside gene matches: 10. The length of the CDR3 is 16 residues. In DNA form, the CDR3 reads TGTGCCAGCAGCCAAACACCGACTAGCGGGGTCGATGAGCAGTACTTC. Its translation is CASSQTPTSGVDEQYF.